The clone carrying this TCR beta chain has a count of ten or more. Its antigen is undetermined. Duration under 3 months, a NOSPECS grade of at least 4, and a Clinical Activity Score of at least 3 characterized the ophthalmopathy patients. Exclusion followed for patients with uncontrolled infection, other autoimmune disease, pregnancy or lactation. This specimen comes from a study of T cells in Graves' hyperthyroidism and ophthalmopathy. Points from the study as a whole: Before onset, by a median of approximately 5.9 months, the model predicted ophthalmopathy. Most thyroid clonotypes expanded above 0.001 appeared in blood too.

The investigators amplified TCR beta CDR3 regions from RNA transcripts. HTBI primers drove first-round RT-PCR of the TCR CDR3. One entry per CDR3 protein, called by TCRdb with MiXCR from the multiplex PCR reads. The sample gives 550,000 to 600,000 distinct CDR3 sequences, approximately 15% of which show up once; 7.1% is in the top ten. The sequenced sample was blood. The receptor was isolated from a young woman with Graves' ophthalmopathy.

In nucleotides, the CDR3 is TGTGCCAGCAGCCATCCTGGGGCGGACACTGAAGCTTTCTTT. It specifies CASSHPGADTEAFF. The rearrangement uses TRBV3-1 and TRBJ1-1; TRBD1 is a possible D gene (5 bases). Looked up from germline, CDR1 is LGHDT and CDR2 is YNNKEL (reference sequence). The CDR3 consists of 14 residues. V lost 3 bases, J lost 3 bases, and 11 bases lay in between.